Many counts were recorded for the clone carrying this TCR beta chain. This sample is part of a study of T cells in Graves' hyperthyroidism and ophthalmopathy. Hyperthyroidism was newly diagnosed in patients aged 18 to 65 (duration under 2 months). This CDR3 has 15 amino acids. CDR1 is SGHNT and CDR2 is YENEEA in the germline V gene. J lost 3 bases, V lost 5 bases, and 7 bases had no gene match. The TCR beta CDR3 regions underwent amplification using RNA transcripts as the source. A set of HTBI primers served as the primers for a first-round RT-PCR of the TCR CDR3. TCRdb reanalysed the multiplex PCR reads using MiXCR and keeps one entry per CDR3 protein. Of a few hundred thousand distinct CDR3 sequences in the sample, less than 20% were seen once.

The source material was blood. The sequence was collected from a woman aged 45-59 years with Graves' hyperthyroidism. J is TRBJ1-1 and V is TRBV11-3; 9 nucleotides align to TRBD1. CDR3 in amino acids: CASSPGTGRDTEAFF. The CDR3 DNA reads TGTGCCAGCAGCCCTGGGACAGGGAGGGACACTGAAGCTTTCTTT.